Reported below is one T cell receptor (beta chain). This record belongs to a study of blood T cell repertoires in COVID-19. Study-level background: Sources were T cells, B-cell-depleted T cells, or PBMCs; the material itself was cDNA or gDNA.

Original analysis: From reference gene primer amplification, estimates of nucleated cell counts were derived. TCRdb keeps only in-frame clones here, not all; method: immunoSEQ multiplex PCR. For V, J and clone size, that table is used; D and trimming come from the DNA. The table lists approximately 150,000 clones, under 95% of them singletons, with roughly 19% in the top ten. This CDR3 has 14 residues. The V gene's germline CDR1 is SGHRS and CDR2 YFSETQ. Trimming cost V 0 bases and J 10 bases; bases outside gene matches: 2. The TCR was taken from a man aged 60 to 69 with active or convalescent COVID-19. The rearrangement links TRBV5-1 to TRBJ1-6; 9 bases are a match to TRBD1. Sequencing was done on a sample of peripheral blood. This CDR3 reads CASSLDRGPSPLHF. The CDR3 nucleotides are TGCGCCAGCAGCTTGGACAGGGGGCCGTCACCCCTCCACTTT.